The 21 T cell receptor beta chains listed next were all sequenced from one sample in a study of cytomegalovirus exposure and HLA in healthy donors. Assay: immunoSEQ multiplex PCR; the TCRdb copy retains only in-frame clones and omits some. Among around 60,000 clones listed, approximately 90% were seen once. Sequences were obtained from PBMCs. These receptor sequences come from a young woman in good health and CMV-seronegative.

This clone is a singleton in its sample. The chain combines TRBV19 with TRBJ1-1, with a weak D call TRBD1 (5 bases). The germline V gene encodes CDR1 LNHDA and CDR2 SQIVND (reference sequence). Trimming took 3 bases from V and 6 from J, leaving 14 bases between them. The CDR3 has 14 residues. The CDR3 is CASSISGSGAEAFF. The CDR3 DNA follows: TGTGCCAGTAGTATTTCCGGGTCGGGGGCTGAAGCTTTCTTT.

This sequence joins TRBV7-9 and TRBJ2-7; 8 nucleotides match TRBD1. With V trimmed by 5 bases and J by 2 bases, 11 bases remained unmatched. The length of the CDR3 is 16 residues. The germline gives CDR1 SEHNR, CDR2 FQNEAQ (reference sequence). The CDR3 DNA reads as TGTGCCAGCAGCAAAACGTCCAGGACAGGGCCCTACGAGCAGTACTTC. Its translation is CASSKTSRTGPYEQYF.

The gene calls are TRBV19 and TRBJ2-5; no firm D call. The V gene lost 5 bases and the J gene lost 0 bases, with 19 bases spanning the gap. This CDR3 spans 17 amino acids. CDR1 and CDR2 (germline): LNHDA, SQIVND (reference sequence). The DNA of the CDR3 is TGTGCCAGTAGTCGCCTGGCTGGCAGTCTGAACCAAGAGACCCAGTACTTC. Its translation: CASSRLAGSLNQETQYF.

As for this clone: Other DNA sequences in the sample encode the same CDR3. The chain's CDR3 is CASSSTGDTQYF. CDR3 bases: TGTGCCAGCAGTTCCACCGGTGATACGCAGTATTTT. V and J are TRBV27 and TRBJ2-3; D is undetermined. Germline CDR1 reads MNHEY; CDR2 reads SMNVEV (reference sequence). The CDR3 is 12 residues long. Trimming shortened V by 4 bases and J by 6 bases, and 8 bases separated the two germline ends.

The rearrangement joins TRBV14 to TRBJ2-6; D remains ambiguous. CDR1 is SGHDN and CDR2 is FVKESK in the germline V gene. This CDR3 has 14 residues. Trimming removed 2 bases from V and 2 bases from J, with 4 bases in between. The DNA for the CDR3 is TGTGCCAGCAGCCAACTCCCTGGGGCCAACGTCCTGACTTTC. Amino acid sequence: CASSQLPGANVLTF.

Concerning this clone: Relative to the germline gene, one junction end is altered; a read error may explain this. The chain combines TRBV6-1 with TRBJ2-3; 7 nucleotides match TRBD1. Germline assignment: CDR1 MNHNS and CDR2 SASEGT. This CDR3 contains 13 residues. The chain's CDR3 is CASRKLGTETQYF. In DNA form, the CDR3 reads TGTGCCAGCAGGAAACTGGGGACAGAGACGCAGTATTTT.

This chain uses TRBV4-3 with TRBJ1-1; 7 bases are a match to TRBD1. The CDR3 loop spans 13 amino acids. The germline V gene has CDR1 LGHNA and CDR2 YSLEER. Germline trimming cut 5 bases from V and 5 bases from J; bases unmatched to any gene: 5. CDR3 sequence reads: CASSSQGRTEAFF. The DNA of the CDR3 is TGCGCCAGCAGCTCACAGGGGAGGACTGAAGCTTTCTTT.

The V and J genes are TRBV7-2 and TRBJ2-2; TRBD2 is a possible D gene (6 bases). Germline assignment: CDR1 SGHTA and CDR2 FQGNSA. Trimming removed 3 bases from V and 2 bases from J, with 7 bases in between. The CDR3 has 14 residues. The CDR3 coding sequence is TGTGCCAGCAGCTTCGGGGGTAACACCGGGGAGCTGTTTTTT. Its translation: CASSFGGNTGELFF.

The gene calls are TRBV6-5 and TRBJ2-7, with 8 bases aligning to TRBD1. The germline V gene encodes CDR1 MNHEY and CDR2 SVGAGI. Trimming took 0 bases from V and 3 from J; bases not matched to a gene: 4. The CDR3 extends over 15 amino acids. CDR3 region: CASSYSTGVGYEQYF. In nucleotides, the CDR3 is TGTGCCAGCAGTTACTCGACAGGGGTCGGCTACGAGCAGTACTTC.

V usage is TRBV5-4 and J usage is TRBJ2-5; tentative D call: TRBD2 (6 bases). Trimming removed 3 bases at V and 2 bases at J, with 17 bases between. Germline CDR1 reads SGHNT; CDR2 reads YYREEE (reference sequence). This CDR3 is 16 amino acids long. CDR3 DNA sequence: TGTGCCAGCAGCTGGGGAGGAGCGGGCTTACAAGAGACCCAGTACTTC. This codes for CASSWGGAGLQETQYF.

This chain joins TRBV11-3 and TRBJ2-3, with 11 bases identical to TRBD2. V shed 2 bases and J 5 bases; nucleotides not matched to a gene: 3. CDR1 SGHNT and CDR2 YENEEA come from the germline V gene. The CDR3 totals 15 residues. CDR3 amino acids: CASSLSGTSGDTQYF. CDR3 nucleotide sequence: TGTGCCAGCAGCTTATCCGGGACTAGCGGAGATACGCAGTATTTT.

The chain joins TRBV7-2 to TRBJ1-2; D is uncertain. CDR3 size: 17 residues. The V and J ends lost 6 bases and 0 bases respectively, with 20 bases between them. Germline V gene data show CDR1 as SGHTA and CDR2 as FQGNSA. The CDR3: CASSPTGGWQANYGYTF. CDR3 DNA sequence: TGTGCCAGCAGTCCCACCGGTGGGTGGCAGGCTAACTATGGCTACACCTTC.

CDR3 amino acids: CASSPGTGVSRGYTF. The CDR3, as DNA: TGTGCCAGCAGCCCTGGGACAGGAGTTTCTAGAGGCTACACCTTC. V gene TRBV9 combines with J gene TRBJ1-2; TRBD1 agrees at 8 bases. V shed 4 bases and J 8 bases; nucleotides not matched to a gene: 13. The germline V gene encodes CDR1 SGDLS and CDR2 YYNGEE. The CDR3 contains 15 residues.

CDR3 DNA sequence: TGTGCCAGCAGTGAATCGAGATTAGATACGCAGTATTTT. This sequence encodes CASSESRLDTQYF. The rearrangement links TRBV25-1 to TRBJ2-3; D is undetermined. Germline loops: CDR1 MGHDK, CDR2 SYGVNS. The CDR3 runs to 13 residues. V was clipped by 1 base and J by 5 bases, with 7 bases between them.

J is TRBJ2-7 and V is TRBV7-9, with 8 bases matching TRBD2. The CDR3 runs 16 residues. From germline, CDR1 is SEHNR and CDR2 FQNEAQ (reference sequence). Unmatched junction bases numbered 5, after V lost 1 base and J lost 0 bases. This CDR3 is CASSLVLAGGSYEQYF. Here the CDR3 DNA reads TGTGCCAGCAGCTTAGTTCTGGCGGGGGGCTCCTACGAGCAGTACTTC. Using reference TRBV7-9 and TRBJ2-7 for the parts outside the CDR3, the full variable domain is DTGVSQNPRHKITKRGQNVTFRCDPISEHNRLYWYRQTLGQGPEFLTYFQNEAQLEKSRLLSDRFSAERPKGSFSTLEIQRTEQGDSAMYLCASSLVLAGGSYEQYFGPGTRLTVT.

For the CDR3, the DNA is TGTGCCAGCAGCCCCGGGGGGGACCCTCAAGAGACCCAGTACTTC. Amino acids: CASSPGGDPQETQYF. J is TRBJ2-5 and V is TRBV11-3, with 8 bases fitting TRBD2. Trimming cost V 5 bases and J 2 bases; bases outside gene matches: 7. Germline-derived CDR1 and CDR2 are SGHNT and YENEEA. The CDR3 consists of 15 residues. Combining the CDR3 with reference TRBV11-3 and TRBJ2-5 gives the whole variable domain EAGVVQSPRYKIIEKKQPVAFWCNPISGHNTLYWYLQNLGQGPELLIRYENEEAVDDSQLPKDRFSAERLKGVDSTLKIQPAELGDSAVYLCASSPGGDPQETQYFGPGTRLLVL.

This clone appeared once. V is TRBV6-5 and J is TRBJ2-7; TRBD1 aligns across 7 bases. This CDR3 is 15 amino acids long. Germline CDR1 MNHEY, CDR2 SVGAGI. V shed 2 bases and J 4 bases; nucleotides not matched to a gene: 8. Here the CDR3 DNA reads TGTGCCAGCAGTTACGACCGGGACAGACAGTACGAGCAGTACTTC. The encoded protein is CASSYDRDRQYEQYF.

This rearrangement joins TRBV19 to TRBJ1-5; no definite D call. Germline V lookup: CDR1 LNHDA, CDR2 SQIVND (reference sequence). Trimming removed 6 bases from V and 3 bases from J, with 18 bases in between. This CDR3 has 16 amino acids. As DNA, the CDR3 is TGTGCCAGTAGACTTACAGCCGTCCCCAACAATCAGCCCCAGCATTTT. Its translation is CASRLTAVPNNQPQHF.

The chain combines TRBV30 with TRBJ2-7; weak D call: TRBD2 (6 bases). The V gene lost 0 bases and the J gene lost 3 bases, with 12 bases spanning the gap. This CDR3 has 14 residues. Germline CDR1 and CDR2: GTSNPN and SVGIG (reference sequence). CDR3 sequence (DNA): TGTGCCTGGAGTGTATCGGGCGGGAACTACGAGCAGTACTTC. This sequence encodes CAWSVSGGNYEQYF.

This chain connects TRBV2 to TRBJ2-3; the D is unclear. This CDR3 region has 12 residues. With 6 bases removed from V and 0 bases from J, the gap between germline ends came to 4 bases. Germline CDR1 and CDR2: SNHLY and FYNNEI. CDR3 loop: CASSSSTDTQYF. CDR3 coding DNA: TGTGCCAGCAGCTCTAGCACAGATACGCAGTATTTT.

The J gene is TRBJ2-7, the V gene TRBV6-5; D might be TRBD1 (5 bases). This CDR3 has 13 amino acids. Per the germline V gene, CDR1 is MNHEY and CDR2 is SVGAGI. V was cut by 6 bases and J by 5 bases, with 14 bases left in between. The CDR3 here is CASRPGIGHEQYF. Here the CDR3 DNA reads TGTGCCAGCAGGCCAGGGATAGGCCACGAGCAGTACTTC.